This record looks at one TCR beta chain sequence and its context. Its antigen is as yet unknown. This CDR3 spans 14 amino acids. V was pared by 3 bases and J by 1 base, with 9 bases between. The record originates from a study of lymphopenia after photon versus proton radiotherapy. Study conclusions and caveats: Larger post-nadir TCR diversity loss correlated inversely with survival in deceased patients.

The protocol was immunoSEQ multiplex PCR, while the TCRdb copy is restricted to in-frame clones and leaves out a portion. Among 150,000 to 200,000 clones listed, approximately 91% were seen once. This sequence originates from a man over 45 with gastric cancer. The material was peripheral blood, obtained from a patient treated with photon-based radiotherapy. The chain uses TRBV23-1 and TRBJ1-1; the D is unclear. TRBV23-1 is given ORF status, its function remaining uncertain. This CDR3 reads CASSHRTANTEAFF. The CDR3 DNA sequence: TGCGCCAGCAGTCACCGGACGGCGAACACTGAAGCTTTCTTT.